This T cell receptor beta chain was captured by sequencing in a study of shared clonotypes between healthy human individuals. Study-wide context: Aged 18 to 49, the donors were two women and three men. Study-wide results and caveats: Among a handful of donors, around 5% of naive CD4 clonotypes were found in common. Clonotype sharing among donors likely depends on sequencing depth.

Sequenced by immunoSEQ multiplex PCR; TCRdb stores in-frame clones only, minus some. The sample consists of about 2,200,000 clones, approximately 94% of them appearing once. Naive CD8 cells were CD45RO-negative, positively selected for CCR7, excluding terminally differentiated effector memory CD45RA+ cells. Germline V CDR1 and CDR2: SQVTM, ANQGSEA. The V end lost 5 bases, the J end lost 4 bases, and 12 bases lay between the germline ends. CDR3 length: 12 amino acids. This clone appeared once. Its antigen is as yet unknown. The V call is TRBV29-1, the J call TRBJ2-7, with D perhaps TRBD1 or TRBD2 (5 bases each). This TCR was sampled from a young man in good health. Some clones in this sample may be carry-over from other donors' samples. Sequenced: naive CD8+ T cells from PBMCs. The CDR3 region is CSVREQAYEQYF. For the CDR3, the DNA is TGCAGCGTTCGGGAACAGGCGTACGAGCAGTACTTC.